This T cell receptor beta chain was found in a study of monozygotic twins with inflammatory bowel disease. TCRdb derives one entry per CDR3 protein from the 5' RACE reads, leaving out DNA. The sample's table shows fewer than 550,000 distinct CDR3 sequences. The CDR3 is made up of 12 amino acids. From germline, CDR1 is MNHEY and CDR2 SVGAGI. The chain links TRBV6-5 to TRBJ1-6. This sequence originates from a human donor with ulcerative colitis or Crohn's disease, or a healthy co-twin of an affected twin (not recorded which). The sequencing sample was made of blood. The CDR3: CASSYGYSPLHF.